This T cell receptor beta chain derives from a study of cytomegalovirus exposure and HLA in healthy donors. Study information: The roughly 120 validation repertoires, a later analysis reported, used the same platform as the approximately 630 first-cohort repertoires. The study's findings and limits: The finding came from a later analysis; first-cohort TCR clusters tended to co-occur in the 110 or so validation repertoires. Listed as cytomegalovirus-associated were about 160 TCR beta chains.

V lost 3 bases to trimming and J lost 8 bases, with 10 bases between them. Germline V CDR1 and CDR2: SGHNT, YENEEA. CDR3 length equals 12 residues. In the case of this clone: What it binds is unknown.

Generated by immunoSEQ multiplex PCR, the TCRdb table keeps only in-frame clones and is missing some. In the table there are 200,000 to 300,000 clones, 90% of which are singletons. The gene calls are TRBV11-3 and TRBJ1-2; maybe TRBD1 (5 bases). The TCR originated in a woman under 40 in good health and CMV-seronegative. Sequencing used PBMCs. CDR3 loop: CASSLGLEGYTF. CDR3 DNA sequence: TGTGCCAGCAGCTTGGGACTGGAAGGCTACACCTTC. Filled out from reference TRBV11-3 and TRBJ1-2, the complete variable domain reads EAGVVQSPRYKIIEKKQPVAFWCNPISGHNTLYWYLQNLGQGPELLIRYENEEAVDDSQLPKDRFSAERLKGVDSTLKIQPAELGDSAVYLCASSLGLEGYTFGSGTRLTVV.